These 20 T cell receptor beta chains were all obtained from the same sample, sequenced in a study of blood T cell repertoires in COVID-19. Assay used: immunoSEQ multiplex PCR; TCRdb lists only in-frame clones, some missing. The table lists approximately 290,000 clones, 70% to 90% of them singletons. Sequencing used PBMCs or T cells enriched from blood (not recorded which). Every receptor here comes from a woman under 40 who had recovered from COVID-19.

The genes are TRBV27 and TRBJ2-1; perhaps TRBD2 as D (7 bases). The CDR3 sequence is 16 residues long. Deletions cut 7 bases from V and 0 bases from J, with 16 bases between. The V gene's germline CDR1 is MNHEY and CDR2 SMNVEV (reference sequence). The CDR3 is CASKSEGGSSYNEQFF. CDR3 coding DNA: TGTGCCAGCAAAAGCGAGGGGGGGAGCTCCTACAATGAGCAGTTCTTC.

The chain links TRBV18 to TRBJ1-2; D is perhaps TRBD1 (5 bases). This CDR3 is 14 amino acids long. Germline V lookup: CDR1 KGHSH, CDR2 LQKENI. Between the trimmed V and J ends, which lost 0 bases and 2 bases, there was a span of 7 bases. The DNA for the CDR3 is TGTGCCAGCTCACCACCGGCAGGGAACTATGGCTACACCTTC. Its protein product is CASSPPAGNYGYTF. The full variable domain, with the rest looked up from reference TRBV18 and TRBJ1-2, is NAGVMQNPRHLVRRRGQEARLRCSPMKGHSHVYWYRQLPEEGLKFMVYLQKENIIDESGMPKERFSAEFPKEGPSILRIQQVVRGDSAAYFCASSPPAGNYGYTFGSGTRLTVV.

This clone was observed a handful of times. The V call is TRBV25-1, the J call TRBJ1-2; D possibly corresponds to TRBD1 (6 bases). V was shortened by 8 bases and J by 8 bases, with 9 bases between the two germline ends. The CDR3 totals 10 residues. Per the germline V gene, CDR1 is MGHDK and CDR2 is SYGVNS. The CDR3 nucleotides are TGTGCCAGCGAACAGGGCGGCTACACCTTC. It yields the protein CASEQGGYTF.

This clone was seen only a few times. The chain carries TRBV27 and TRBJ2-7, with a possible D match to TRBD2 (6 bases). Germline V gene lookup returns CDR1 MNHEY and CDR2 SMNVEV (reference sequence). The CDR3 contains 16 residues. Trimming removed 4 bases from V and 0 bases from J, with 16 bases in between. The CDR3 DNA reads as TGTGCCAGCAGTTACCAGGCGGGGCTGAGCTCCTACGAGCAGTACTTC. It yields the protein CASSYQAGLSSYEQYF.

This clone was counted between two and nine times. The V call is TRBV10-3, the J call TRBJ1-1; D possibly corresponds to TRBD1 (6 bases). The CDR3 loop spans 13 amino acids. Deletions cut 0 bases from V and 6 bases from J, with 8 bases between. Germline CDR1 is ENHRY and CDR2 is SYGVKD. The CDR3 loop is CAISESQGAEAFF. CDR3 in DNA: TGTGCCATCAGTGAGTCACAGGGAGCTGAAGCTTTCTTT.

The V and J genes are TRBV7-3 and TRBJ2-1; 9 nucleotides match TRBD2. V trimming: 0 bases; J trimming: 4 bases; junction bases outside the gene matches: 1. Per germline, CDR1 SGHTA and CDR2 FQGTGA. The CDR3 extends over 15 amino acids. For the CDR3, the DNA is TGTGCCAGCAGCTTAACGCGGGAGGGTTACAATGAGCAGTTCTTC. Amino acid sequence: CASSLTREGYNEQFF.

The J gene is TRBJ2-7, the V gene TRBV6-6; tentatively, D is TRBD1 (5 bases). Trimming took off 0 bases at V and 3 bases at J, with 15 bases between the two ends. The CDR3 has 16 amino acids. Germline CDR1 is MNHNY and CDR2 is SVGAGI (reference sequence). DNA for the CDR3: TGTGCCAGCAGTTACTCGTATCAGGGAACGGACTACGAGCAGTACTTC. Protein product: CASSYSYQGTDYEQYF.

This chain connects TRBV6-5 to TRBJ2-3, with 7 bases identical to TRBD2. The germline V gene has CDR1 MNHEY and CDR2 SVGAGI. V was pared by 5 bases and J by 8 bases, with 10 bases of the junction left unmatched. The CDR3 consists of 14 residues. CDR3 loop: CASSPQRLASTQYF. The CDR3 bases are TGTGCCAGCAGTCCACAGAGACTAGCCTCTACGCAGTATTTT.

This rearrangement joins TRBV15 to TRBJ1-2; D uncertain. V lost 0 bases and J 4 bases, leaving 9 bases between the germline ends. In germline, CDR1 is LNHNV, CDR2 YYDKDF (reference sequence). CDR3 length: 14 amino acids. The CDR3 region is CATSRDEVTYGYTF. CDR3 DNA: TGTGCCACCAGCAGAGACGAGGTTACCTATGGCTACACCTTC. The full variable domain, rest sourced from reference TRBV15 and TRBJ1-2, is DAMVIQNPRYQVTQFGKPVTLSCSQTLNHNVMYWYQQKSSQAPKLLFHYYDKDFNNEADTPDNFQSRRPNTSFCFLDIRSPGLGDTAMYLCATSRDEVTYGYTFGSGTRLTVV.

This clone has only a few counts. The chain combines TRBV5-1 with TRBJ1-6; a possible D gene is TRBD1 (5 bases). V was shortened by 4 bases and J by 9 bases, with 20 bases between the two germline ends. Per germline, CDR1 SGHRS and CDR2 YFSETQ. The CDR3 runs to 16 residues. This chain's CDR3 is CASSVNPGEEASPLHF. In DNA form, the CDR3 reads TGCGCCAGCAGCGTCAACCCGGGGGAAGAGGCTTCACCCCTCCACTTT. The full variable domain, with the rest looked up from reference TRBV5-1 and TRBJ1-6, is KAGVTQTPRYLIKTRGQQVTLSCSPISGHRSVSWYQQTPGQGLQFLFEYFSETQRNKGNFPGRFSGRQFSNSRSEMNVSTLELGDSALYLCASSVNPGEEASPLHFGNGTRLTVT.

V is TRBV14 and J is TRBJ1-5; TRBD1 might be the D (6 bases). Trimming cost V 5 bases and J 9 bases, with 20 bases left between them. Germline values: CDR1 SGHDN, CDR2 FVKESK. This CDR3 has 15 residues. CDR3 bases: TGTGCCAGCAGCGGAGTCAGGGGTATTTGGGGGCCCCAGCATTTT. This translates into CASSGVRGIWGPQHF.

The chain employs TRBV29-1 and TRBJ2-5; TRBD2 matches 7 bases. With V trimmed by 6 bases and J by 7 bases, 11 bases remained unmatched. The CDR3 has 13 residues. CDR1 SQVTM and CDR2 ANQGSEA come from the germline V gene. This CDR3 is CSVGGLPGGTQYF. The CDR3, as DNA: TGCAGCGTGGGGGGACTCCCGGGGGGGACCCAGTACTTC.

CDR3 sequence reads: CASSLDGSTDTQYF. In nucleotides, the CDR3 is TGTGCCAGCAGCTTGGACGGGAGCACAGATACGCAGTATTTT. The chain carries TRBV5-4 and TRBJ2-3; no definite D call. V lost 0 bases and J lost 0, with 5 bases in between. The CDR3 runs 14 residues. Germline V gene sequence: CDR1 SGHNT, CDR2 YYREEE (reference sequence). The variable domain in full, completed from reference TRBV5-4 and TRBJ2-3, reads ETGVTQSPTHLIKTRGQQVTLRCSSQSGHNTVSWYQQALGQGPQFIFQYYREEENGRGNFPPRFSGLQFPNYSSELNVNALELDDSALYLCASSLDGSTDTQYFGPGTRLTVL.

V usage is TRBV19 and J usage is TRBJ2-2; a weak D match, TRBD2 (5 bases). This CDR3 contains 14 residues. CDR1 LNHDA and CDR2 SQIVND come from the germline V gene (reference sequence). V was clipped by 0 bases and J by 5 bases, with 7 bases between them. Here the CDR3 DNA reads TGTGCCAGTAGTATAGATCGGGGAACCGGGGAGCTGTTTTTT. Its protein is CASSIDRGTGELFF.

This chain connects TRBV28 to TRBJ1-1; D uncertain. Trimming removed 4 bases from V and 4 bases from J, with 10 bases in between. This CDR3 comprises 13 residues. CDR1 is MDHEN, CDR2 SYDVKM, per germline. The CDR3 sequence: CASSSRGGTEAFF. CDR3 in DNA: TGTGCCAGCAGTTCGCGAGGAGGCACTGAAGCTTTCTTT.

The chain links TRBV5-1 to TRBJ2-1; 9 bases fit TRBD1. The CDR3 is made up of 16 amino acids. V was clipped by 0 bases and J by 4 bases; unmatched bases: 5. CDR1 and CDR2 (germline): SGHRS, YFSETQ. The CDR3, as DNA: TGCGCCAGCAGCTTGGGAGACAGGGGGTCGTACAATGAGCAGTTCTTC. Protein product: CASSLGDRGSYNEQFF.

The gene calls are TRBV18 and TRBJ2-3, with D possibly matching TRBD1 (6 bases). The CDR3 covers 14 residues. V was trimmed by 6 bases and J by 2 bases, leaving 12 bases between them. Germline V gene sequence: CDR1 KGHSH, CDR2 LQKENI. In DNA, the CDR3 is TGTGCCAGCTCCTCACAGGGAGCCACAGATACGCAGTATTTT. Protein sequence: CASSSQGATDTQYF.

This chain connects TRBV13 to TRBJ1-2; 7 positions match TRBD1. The trim removed 3 bases at V and 5 bases at J, leaving 6 bases unmatched. This CDR3 has 14 amino acids. Per germline, CDR1 PRHDT and CDR2 FYEKMQ (reference sequence). CDR3 sequence reads: CASSFTGAAYGYTF. DNA for the CDR3: TGTGCCAGCAGCTTCACAGGGGCTGCTTATGGCTACACCTTC.

This sequence joins TRBV27 and TRBJ1-2; 10 bases agree with TRBD1. The CDR3 loop spans 14 amino acids. V trimming: 2 bases; J trimming: 3 bases; junction bases outside the gene matches: 0. CDR1 is MNHEY and CDR2 is SMNVEV in the germline V gene (reference sequence). The CDR3 here is CASSLGTGDYGYTF. CDR3 bases: TGTGCCAGCAGTTTAGGGACAGGGGACTATGGCTACACCTTC.

The chain has TRBV28 and TRBJ2-1; D remains ambiguous. CDR1 MDHEN and CDR2 SYDVKM come from the germline V gene. V lost 5 bases and J 1 base, leaving 15 bases between the germline ends. The CDR3 covers 16 residues. CDR3 nucleotide sequence: TGTGCCAGCAGTCCGGAGAGAGCAACGTCCTACAATGAGCAGTTCTTC. Its protein product is CASSPERATSYNEQFF.